Listed here are 24 T cell receptor beta chains from one sample, sequenced in a study of CD8 T cells in Susac syndrome. Random hexamers were used to reverse transcribe an amount of roughly 0.5 to 1 ug RNA. TCRdb re-called the immunoSEQ multiplex PCR reads through MiXCR, storing one row per CDR3 protein. This table has 90,000 to 150,000 distinct CDR3 sequences, around 94% appearing once. The material sequenced was CD4+ T cells from PBMCs. These receptors came from a human donor in good health.

V is TRBV10-3 and J is TRBJ2-5, with no clear D. Trimming took off 2 bases at V and 3 bases at J, with 4 bases between the two ends. The CDR3 contains 12 residues. The V gene's germline CDR1 is ENHRY and CDR2 SYGVKD. The CDR3 protein is CAISEGEETQYF. CDR3 DNA sequence: TGTGCCATCAGTGAGGGGGAAGAGACCCAGTACTTC.

This clonotype was observed once. The V gene is TRBV2, the J gene TRBJ2-2; maybe TRBD1 (6 bases). Germline assignment: CDR1 SNHLY and CDR2 FYNNEI. There are 16 residues in the CDR3. V dropped 6 bases and J dropped 2 bases, with 16 bases sitting between them. DNA of the CDR3: TGTGCCAGCAGCCAGTTGGGGGCAAAAAACACCGGGGAGCTGTTTTTT. Protein product: CASSQLGAKNTGELFF.

The gene calls are TRBV5-6 and TRBJ2-1; 12 bases line up with TRBD1. Per germline, CDR1 SGHDT and CDR2 YYEEEE. The CDR3 has 15 amino acids. V dropped 0 bases and J dropped 7; count of bases not matched to a gene: 2. This chain's CDR3 is CASSLEGQGANEQFF. The CDR3 nucleotides read TGTGCCAGCAGCTTGGAGGGACAGGGGGCAAATGAGCAGTTCTTC.

The chain carries TRBV29-1 and TRBJ2-1; the match to TRBD2 covers 13 bases. The CDR3 totals 14 residues. In germline, CDR1 is SQVTM, CDR2 ANQGSEA. J was trimmed by 8 bases and V by 1 base; bases with no gene match: 2. The CDR3 nucleotides read TGCAGCGTTGAAGGACTAGCGGGGGGCGATGAGCAGTTCTTC. Translating gives CSVEGLAGGDEQFF.

The chain carries TRBV12-3 or TRBV12-4 and TRBJ1-3; D is ambiguous. Trimming removed 3 bases at V and 0 bases at J, with 9 bases between. The CDR3 spans 15 residues. CDR3 protein: CASSFGLLSGNTIYF. The CDR3 DNA sequence: TGTGCCAGCAGTTTTGGTCTCCTCTCTGGAAACACCATATATTTT.

A single count supports this clonotype. The rearrangement links TRBV11-1 to TRBJ1-4; D not certain. This CDR3 spans 16 amino acids. The V end lost 6 bases, the J end lost 8 bases, and 22 bases lay between the germline ends. Germline V CDR1 and CDR2: SGHAT, FQDESV (reference sequence). The CDR3 protein is CASSSRPPSGSEKLFF. DNA for the CDR3: TGTGCCAGCAGTTCGAGACCCCCCTCCGGATCCGAAAAACTGTTTTTT.

The chain carries TRBV2 and TRBJ2-7; D perhaps matches TRBD1 (6 bases). Germline CDR1 SNHLY, CDR2 FYNNEI. CDR3 size: 14 residues. The V end lost 4 bases, the J end lost 0 bases, and 10 bases lay between the germline ends. The CDR3 nucleotides read TGTGCCAGCAGTGTGGGGGACAACTCCTACGAGCAGTACTTC. Translating it yields CASSVGDNSYEQYF.

This clonotype was detected a few times. The genes are TRBV3-1 and TRBJ2-1; 7 bases align to TRBD2. The CDR3 extends over 15 amino acids. V lost 1 base to trimming and J lost 0 bases; unmatched junction nucleotides: 0. Germline V lookup: CDR1 LGHDT, CDR2 YNNKEL (reference sequence). The DNA for the CDR3 is TGTGCCAGCAGCCAAGCTAGCGGCTCCTACAATGAGCAGTTCTTC. Protein product: CASSQASGSYNEQFF.

The chain is built from TRBV28 and TRBJ1-1, with 7 bases aligning to TRBD1. The germline V gene encodes CDR1 MDHEN and CDR2 SYDVKM. V lost 7 bases, J lost 0 bases, and 5 bases stayed unmatched. The CDR3 has 14 residues. CDR3 amino acids: CASIQTGVNTEAFF. As DNA, the CDR3 is TGTGCCAGCATACAAACAGGGGTGAACACTGAAGCTTTCTTT.

The CDR3 DNA follows: TGCGCCAGCAGCTTGGGACAGTCTGGCTTCGAGCAGTACTTC. It translates to CASSLGQSGFEQYF. The chain uses TRBV5-1 and TRBJ2-7; TRBD1 is a possible D gene (5 bases). In germline, CDR1 is SGHRS, CDR2 YFSETQ. CDR3 size: 14 residues. Trimming shortened V by 0 bases and J by 6 bases, and 13 bases separated the two germline ends. The full variable domain, in which reference TRBV5-1 and TRBJ2-7 provide the parts outside the CDR3, is KAGVTQTPRYLIKTRGQQVTLSCSPISGHRSVSWYQQTPGQGLQFLFEYFSETQRNKGNFPGRFSGRQFSNSRSEMNVSTLELGDSALYLCASSLGQSGFEQYFGPGTRLTVT.

This chain joins TRBV29-1 and TRBJ2-3; 10 bases fit TRBD2. This CDR3 comprises 13 residues. Germline V CDR1 and CDR2: SQVTM, ANQGSEA. With 5 bases clipped from V and 5 bases from J, the junction kept 4 bases outside the gene matches. CDR3 amino acids: CSVLLAGIDTQYF. The CDR3 DNA sequence: TGCAGCGTTCTACTAGCGGGAATAGATACGCAGTATTTT.

The chain joins TRBV12-3 or TRBV12-4 to TRBJ2-3; 10 bases agree with TRBD2. The CDR3 consists of 16 residues. V dropped 2 bases and J dropped 6; count of bases not matched to a gene: 8. The CDR3 bases are TGTGCCAGCAGTTTATTACTAGCGGGACCCGGGGATACGCAGTATTTT. Translated, it gives CASSLLLAGPGDTQYF.

This sequence joins TRBV30 and TRBJ2-2; D may be TRBD1 (5 bases). The germline V and J ends were trimmed by 0 bases and 7 bases, with 6 bases remaining between them. The length of the CDR3 is 12 residues. CDR1 GTSNPN and CDR2 SVGIG come from the germline V gene (reference sequence). The CDR3 DNA is TGTGCCTGGAGTGTAGGGGTCGGGGAGCTGTTTTTT. It translates to CAWSVGVGELFF.

This chain joins TRBV5-1 and TRBJ2-7; TRBD1 might be the D (6 bases). In germline, CDR1 is SGHRS, CDR2 YFSETQ. V was pared by 4 bases and J by 2 bases, with 13 bases between. The CDR3 contains 14 residues. The CDR3 sequence: CASSNSGAPYEQYF. In DNA form, the CDR3 reads TGCGCCAGCAGCAACTCAGGGGCCCCCTACGAGCAGTACTTC.

The gene calls are TRBV29-1 and TRBJ2-5; D may be TRBD1 or TRBD2 (5 bases each). V was clipped by 1 base and J by 5 bases, with 8 bases between them. The CDR3 runs 12 residues. CDR1 and CDR2 (germline): SQVTM, ANQGSEA. CDR3 bases: TGCAGCGTTGAAGGGGACGGGGAGACCCAGTACTTC. Its protein is CSVEGDGETQYF.

This rearrangement joins TRBV20-1 to TRBJ2-6; no reliable D call. The V end lost 2 bases, the J end lost 2 bases, and 1 base lay between the germline ends. The length of the CDR3 is 12 residues. Germline V gene data show CDR1 as DFQATT and CDR2 as SNEGSKA (reference sequence). The CDR3 region has the DNA TGCAGTGCTAGACCTGGGGCCAACGTCCTGACTTTC. It codes for CSARPGANVLTF.

The chain uses TRBV27 and TRBJ2-6; 7 positions agree with TRBD2. The CDR3 spans 17 residues. CDR1 MNHEY and CDR2 SMNVEV come from the germline V gene (reference sequence). V was pared by 1 base and J by 1 base, with 4 bases of the junction left unmatched. CDR3 sequence (DNA): TGTGCCAGCAGTTTATGGGGGGGAAGGTCTGGGGCCAACGTCCTGACTTTC. Its translation: CASSLWGGRSGANVLTF.

The J gene is TRBJ2-1, the V gene TRBV7-9, with TRBD2 matching 10 bases. CDR1 and CDR2 from the germline V gene are SEHNR and FQNEAQ (reference sequence). V dropped 1 base and J dropped 9; count of bases not matched to a gene: 6. The CDR3 extends over 15 amino acids. CDR3 loop: CASSLEASGSGEQFF. CDR3 DNA: TGTGCCAGCAGCTTAGAAGCTAGCGGGAGCGGTGAGCAGTTCTTC.

The genes are TRBV3-1 and TRBJ2-2; D gene unclear. This CDR3 contains 15 residues. Trimming removed 1 base from V and 6 bases from J, with 12 bases in between. CDR1 LGHDT and CDR2 YNNKEL come from the germline V gene (reference sequence). CDR3 in DNA: TGTGCCAGCAGCCAAGTTACGAACAACGCCGGGGAGCTGTTTTTT. Its protein product is CASSQVTNNAGELFF. The full variable domain, completed using reference TRBV3-1 and TRBJ2-2, is DTAVSQTPKYLVTQMGNDKSIKCEQNLGHDTMYWYKQDSKKFLKIMFSYNNKELIINETVPNRFSPKSPDKAHLNLHINSLELGDSAVYFCASSQVTNNAGELFFGEGSRLTVL.

This chain uses TRBV28 with TRBJ2-7, with D maybe TRBD1 (7 bases). Trimming stripped 3 bases from V and 2 bases from J, with 14 bases between. Germline CDR1 reads MDHEN; CDR2 reads SYDVKM. CDR3 length: 15 amino acids. The CDR3 DNA is TGTGCCAGCAGTTTGACAGGGAGGTACCCCTACGAGCAGTACTTC. This sequence encodes CASSLTGRYPYEQYF.

The rearrangement joins TRBV6-5 to TRBJ2-5; D uncertain. This CDR3 spans 13 amino acids. Trimming pared 3 bases from V and 5 bases from J, leaving 10 bases between. Per germline, CDR1 MNHEY and CDR2 SVGAGI. The CDR3 here is CASSYYQDETQYF. In DNA form, the CDR3 reads TGTGCCAGCAGTTATTACCAGGATGAGACCCAGTACTTC.

The chain couples TRBV30 to TRBJ2-2, with 9 bases aligning to TRBD1. This CDR3 has 14 residues. Per the germline V gene, CDR1 is GTSNPN and CDR2 is SVGIG (reference sequence). J lost 4 bases, V lost 4 bases, and 4 bases had no gene match. Here the CDR3 reads CAWNRGRVTGELFF. The DNA for the CDR3 is TGTGCCTGGAACAGGGGGCGCGTCACCGGGGAGCTGTTTTTT.

The chain carries TRBV5-6 and TRBJ2-7; TRBD2 aligns across 7 bases. The CDR3 is 16 residues long. Looked up from germline, CDR1 is SGHDT and CDR2 is YYEEEE. V lost 4 bases and J lost 4; bases outside the gene matches: 14. The CDR3 sequence is CASSPGRGSGSYEQYF. Written as DNA, the CDR3 is TGTGCCAGCAGCCCGGGACGCGGGAGCGGTTCTTACGAGCAGTACTTC.

The rearrangement joins TRBV6-2 or TRBV6-3 to TRBJ2-4, with TRBD1 matching over 9 bases. The V gene's germline CDR1 is MNHEY and CDR2 SVGEGT. Losses at the gene ends were 4 bases for V and 9 bases for J; bases not matched to a gene: 13. The CDR3 totals 16 residues. CDR3 coding DNA: TGTGCCAGCAGTTTTTTCGACTCCGGGACAGGGTCCATTCAGTACTTC. Amino acid sequence: CASSFFDSGTGSIQYF.